Each of the 28 T cell receptor beta chains below was sequenced from the same sample in a study of PD-1 blockade in classical Hodgkin lymphoma. As for time point: cycle 4 day 1 (C4D1), after less than 7 weeks of nivolumab. All trial patients relapsed after autologous stem cell transplantation. The data were produced by immunoSEQ multiplex PCR, yet TCRdb's version contains in-frame clones alone and is incomplete. The table has tens of thousands of clones, roughly four fifths seen once. The specimen was peripheral blood mononuclear cells (PBMCs), collected before the fourth cycle of nivolumab. Receptor source: a human donor with classical Hodgkin lymphoma.

CDR3 residues: CASSLTGPGGTYNEQFF. For the CDR3, the DNA is TGTGCCAGCTCACTAACGGGCCCCGGGGGCACCTACAATGAGCAGTTCTTC. V usage is TRBV18 and J usage is TRBJ2-1; D tentatively fits TRBD1 or TRBD2 (6 bases each). This CDR3 has 17 residues. Looked up from germline, CDR1 is KGHSH and CDR2 is LQKENI. The germline V and J ends were trimmed by 4 bases and 2 bases, with 18 bases remaining between them.

The rearrangement links TRBV18 to TRBJ1-1; perhaps TRBD1 as D (6 bases). This CDR3 contains 17 residues. Trimming removed 6 bases at V and 0 bases at J, with 20 bases between. Germline V gene lookup returns CDR1 KGHSH and CDR2 LQKENI. The CDR3 DNA is TGTGCCAGCTCCACCGGGACAAATAGTGGAATGAACACTGAAGCTTTCTTT. Its protein is CASSTGTNSGMNTEAFF.

The CDR3 loop reads CASSFKGPVETQYF. The CDR3 DNA follows: TGTGCCAGCAGCTTTAAAGGTCCGGTCGAGACCCAGTACTTC. This chain joins TRBV13 and TRBJ2-5; D ambiguous. CDR1 is PRHDT, CDR2 FYEKMQ, per germline (reference sequence). V was pared by 3 bases and J by 5 bases, with 13 bases between. This CDR3 comprises 14 residues. Full variable domain (outside the CDR3, taken from reference TRBV13 and TRBJ2-5): AAGVIQSPRHLIKEKRETATLKCYPIPRHDTVYWYQQGPGQDPQFLISFYEKMQSDKGSIPDRFSAQQFSDYHSELNMSSLELGDSALYFCASSFKGPVETQYFGPGTRLLVL.

The J gene is TRBJ2-7, the V gene TRBV6-5; 14 bases match TRBD2. This CDR3 has 13 amino acids. Per germline, CDR1 MNHEY and CDR2 SVGAGI. V lost 9 bases, J lost 6 bases, and 4 bases stayed unmatched. In DNA form, the CDR3 reads TGTGCCAGACGACTAGCGGGGGGGCGCGAGCAGTACTTC. Translated: CARRLAGGREQYF.

The chain uses TRBV27 and TRBJ2-7; weak D call: TRBD1 (6 bases). The germline V gene encodes CDR1 MNHEY and CDR2 SMNVEV (reference sequence). The CDR3 is 13 residues long. Trimming pared 2 bases from V and 2 bases from J, leaving 7 bases between. In DNA form, the CDR3 reads TGTGCCAGCAGTTTAGGACAGACCTACGAGCAGTACTTC. As protein: CASSLGQTYEQYF.

The chain carries TRBV28 and TRBJ1-5; 9 bases map to TRBD1. The trim removed 5 bases at V and 4 bases at J, leaving 3 bases unmatched. This CDR3 has 14 residues. Per the germline V gene, CDR1 is MDHEN and CDR2 is SYDVKM. This chain's CDR3 is CASSPGTGNQPQHF. The DNA of the CDR3 is TGTGCCAGCAGTCCCGGGACAGGGAATCAGCCCCAGCATTTT.

This chain connects TRBV27 to TRBJ1-5; D call uncertain. This CDR3 has 17 residues. The germline CDR1 and CDR2 sequences are MNHEY and SMNVEV (reference sequence). Trimming removed 5 bases at V and 2 bases at J, with 19 bases between. CDR3 region: CASSTLGVGLGNQPQHF. The CDR3 nucleotides are TGTGCCAGCAGTACCCTCGGGGTAGGGTTGGGCAATCAGCCCCAGCATTTT.

V and J are TRBV4-3 and TRBJ2-7, with TRBD2 matching 11 bases. This CDR3 contains 16 residues. Losses at the gene ends were 0 bases for V and 3 bases for J; bases not matched to a gene: 4. The germline V gene has CDR1 LGHNA and CDR2 YSLEER. The CDR3 protein is CASSQEASGGIYEQYF. In DNA, the CDR3 is TGCGCCAGCAGCCAAGAAGCTAGCGGGGGGATCTACGAGCAGTACTTC.

The V call is TRBV5-5, the J call TRBJ2-5; TRBD2 might be the D (6 bases). Looked up from germline, CDR1 is SGHKS and CDR2 is YYEKEE (reference sequence). This CDR3 contains 16 residues. V lost 1 base to trimming and J lost 0 bases, with 13 bases between them. The CDR3 DNA follows: TGTGCCAGCAGCTTGATCGGCAGCGGGTACCAAGAGACCCAGTACTTC. Translating gives CASSLIGSGYQETQYF.

V and J are TRBV15 and TRBJ1-3; D call uncertain. This CDR3 spans 16 amino acids. Germline V gene data show CDR1 as LNHNV and CDR2 as YYDKDF (reference sequence). V was cut by 0 bases and J by 0 bases, with 9 bases left in between. The CDR3 coding sequence is TGTGCCACCAGCAGAGATAAAGGAGTCTCTGGAAACACCATATATTTT. Translation: CATSRDKGVSGNTIYF.

This clone was seen just once. The rearrangement joins TRBV10-1 to TRBJ1-2, with 8 positions matching TRBD1. V shed 6 bases and J 0 bases; nucleotides not matched to a gene: 12. There are 17 residues in the CDR3. Germline lookup yields CDR1 WNHNN and CDR2 SYGVQD (reference sequence). CDR3 in amino acids: CASRHIPGQDPNYGYTF. As DNA, the CDR3 is TGCGCCAGCAGACACATTCCGGGACAGGACCCTAACTATGGCTACACCTTC.

This chain joins TRBV5-1 and TRBJ2-1; 9 bases fit TRBD2. After removal of 4 bases from V and 2 bases from J, the junction contained 10 bases not matched to a gene. The germline V gene has CDR1 SGHRS and CDR2 YFSETQ. The CDR3 runs 17 residues. The chain's CDR3 is CASSPHVRGGPYNEQFF. The CDR3 DNA sequence: TGCGCCAGCAGCCCTCACGTGCGGGGGGGCCCCTACAATGAGCAGTTCTTC.

A few counts support this clone. The rearrangement joins TRBV11-2 to TRBJ1-2; 7 nucleotides agree with TRBD1. Germline V gives CDR1 SGHAT, CDR2 FQNNGV. Trimming took 5 bases from V and 3 from J; bases not matched to a gene: 6. The CDR3 runs 14 residues. The CDR3 region has the DNA TGTGCCAGCAGCCCGCTCGACAGGGACTATGGCTACACCTTC. Protein: CASSPLDRDYGYTF.

V and J are TRBV5-4 and TRBJ2-7; 13 bases map to TRBD2. Germline V CDR1 and CDR2: SGHNT, YYREEE (reference sequence). The CDR3 is 15 amino acids. V lost 4 bases to trimming and J lost 11 bases; unmatched junction nucleotides: 12. As DNA, the CDR3 is TGTGCCAGCAGCCAATTTCGGACTAGCGGGAGAGCCGAGTACTTC. This gives the protein CASSQFRTSGRAEYF.

The V and J genes are TRBV27 and TRBJ1-1; D perhaps matches TRBD1 (5 bases). From germline, CDR1 is MNHEY and CDR2 SMNVEV (reference sequence). V was pared by 4 bases and J by 7 bases, with 13 bases between. The CDR3 is made up of 13 amino acids. CDR3: CASSWGRRNEAFF. As DNA, the CDR3 is TGTGCCAGCAGTTGGGGACGGAGAAATGAAGCTTTCTTT.

The rearrangement links TRBV29-1 to TRBJ1-1; no reliable D call. The V gene lost 3 bases and the J gene lost 11 bases, with 13 bases spanning the gap. In germline, CDR1 is SQVTM, CDR2 ANQGSEA. The CDR3 has 11 amino acids. The chain's CDR3 is CSVDEGSVAFF. The DNA of the CDR3 is TGCAGCGTTGATGAGGGATCGGTTGCTTTCTTT.

The rearrangement links TRBV29-1 to TRBJ1-1, with a tentative D call TRBD1 (6 bases). The V end was cut by 4 bases, the J end by 1 base, with 16 bases between. This CDR3 region has 15 residues. CDR1 and CDR2 from the germline V gene are SQVTM and ANQGSEA. CDR3 amino acids: CSVVAQGKRNTEAFF. The CDR3 DNA sequence: TGCAGCGTTGTAGCCCAGGGGAAAAGGAACACTGAAGCTTTCTTT.

This clone was counted between two and nine times. The chain is built from TRBV10-3 and TRBJ1-1, with D tentatively TRBD1 (6 bases). V lost 10 bases, J lost 4 bases, and 10 bases lay in between. The germline V gene has CDR1 ENHRY and CDR2 SYGVKD. The CDR3 length is 11 residues. Here the CDR3 reads CASTGSTEAFF. Written as DNA, the CDR3 is TGTGCCAGCACAGGGTCCACTGAAGCTTTCTTT.

This chain links TRBV4-3 with TRBJ1-4, with 7 positions matching TRBD1. After removal of 4 bases from V and 7 bases from J, the junction contained 9 bases not matched to a gene. This CDR3 region has 15 residues. CDR1 LGHNA and CDR2 YSLEER come from the germline V gene. The CDR3 DNA reads as TGCGCCAGCAGCCCACGAGGAGGGGGCAGTGAAAAACTGTTTTTT. Protein sequence: CASSPRGGGSEKLFF.

This clone appeared once. The chain joins TRBV19 to TRBJ2-1; D perhaps matches TRBD1 (5 bases). The CDR3 is 16 amino acids. V was clipped by 8 bases and J by 1 base, with 18 bases between them. Germline CDR1 LNHDA, CDR2 SQIVND (reference sequence). The DNA of the CDR3 is TGTGCCAGTGAACCCACAGGATTTAGGTCCTACAATGAGCAGTTCTTC. Its protein product is CASEPTGFRSYNEQFF.

The V gene is TRBV5-4, the J gene TRBJ2-5, with D perhaps being TRBD1 or TRBD2 (5 bases each). There are 15 residues in the CDR3. Germline values: CDR1 SGHNT, CDR2 YYREEE (reference sequence). V dropped 0 bases and J dropped 5 bases, with 14 bases sitting between them. The CDR3: CASSLEQGPEETQYF. CDR3 in DNA: TGTGCCAGCAGCTTGGAGCAGGGACCTGAGGAGACCCAGTACTTC.

The chain uses TRBV7-8 and TRBJ2-2; 7 bases map to TRBD2. The V and J ends lost 5 bases and 0 bases, in that order; junction bases with no gene match: 9. CDR1 and CDR2 (germline): SGHVS, FQNEAQ. The CDR3 loop spans 17 amino acids. Here the CDR3 reads CASSLLSGAPNTGELFF. CDR3 DNA sequence: TGTGCCAGCAGCCTCCTAAGCGGGGCCCCGAACACCGGGGAGCTGTTTTTT.

The J gene is TRBJ2-7, the V gene TRBV28, with TRBD2 identical over 16 bases. Germline V lookup: CDR1 MDHEN, CDR2 SYDVKM. V lost 8 bases and J lost 2; bases outside the gene matches: 6. The CDR3 has 16 amino acids. CDR3: CASGTSGRAPAYEQYF. The CDR3 DNA sequence: TGTGCCAGCGGGACTAGCGGGAGGGCCCCGGCCTACGAGCAGTACTTC.

V gene TRBV7-8 combines with J gene TRBJ1-3; TRBD1 matches at 7 bases. The junction had 4 bases not matched to a gene; V was cut back by 1 base and J by 4 bases. Germline-derived CDR1 and CDR2 are SGHVS and FQNEAQ. The CDR3 is 15 residues long. CDR3 sequence (DNA): TGTGCCAGCAGCTTAGAGGGGGCGGCGGGAAACACCATATATTTT. As protein: CASSLEGAAGNTIYF. The variable domain in full, with the rest retrieved from reference TRBV7-8 and TRBJ1-3, is GAGVSQSPRYKVAKRGQDVALRCDPISGHVSLFWYQQALGQGPEFLTYFQNEAQLDKSGLPSDRFFAERPEGSVSTLKIQRTQQEDSAVYLCASSLEGAAGNTIYFGEGSWLTVV.

The chain carries TRBV27 and TRBJ1-1; D is unresolved. Germline values: CDR1 MNHEY, CDR2 SMNVEV (reference sequence). V lost 7 bases and J lost 1, with 13 bases in between. This CDR3 has 14 residues. CDR3 sequence: CASKVGDWNTEAFF. For the CDR3, the DNA is TGTGCCAGCAAAGTCGGGGATTGGAACACTGAAGCTTTCTTT.

The CDR3 spells CASSSTPQAYEQYV. The CDR3 DNA reads TGTGCCAGCAGCTCGACTCCGCAGGCCTACGAGCAGTACGTC. This rearrangement joins TRBV7-2 to TRBJ2-7; D is ambiguous. The germline V and J ends were trimmed by 4 bases and 2 bases, with 12 bases remaining between them. This CDR3 comprises 14 residues. Germline V gene sequence: CDR1 SGHTA, CDR2 FQGNSA.

The chain is built from TRBV2 and TRBJ2-7, with D unresolved. From germline, CDR1 is SNHLY and CDR2 FYNNEI. Deletions cut 3 bases from V and 0 bases from J, with 6 bases between. The CDR3 sequence is 13 residues long. As DNA, the CDR3 is TGTGCCAGCAGTGACTTAGGCTCCTACGAGCAGTACGTC. Amino acid sequence: CASSDLGSYEQYV.

The chain has TRBV2 and TRBJ1-2; no definite D call. Between the trimmed V and J ends, which lost 1 base and 8 bases, there was a span of 5 bases. From germline, CDR1 is SNHLY and CDR2 FYNNEI. The CDR3 length is 11 residues. CDR3 amino acids: CASSEGPGYTF. DNA of the CDR3: TGTGCCAGCAGTGAAGGGCCCGGCTACACCTTC.